Sequencing of this T cell receptor (beta chain) was carried out in a study of T cell repertoires in cytomegalovirus infection. Turning to the study itself: CMV infection together with matching HLA type was indicated by public TCR beta signatures.

Study-level points and caveats: Across the ex vivo response, the dominant clonotypes were HLA-C-restricted CMV-specific TCR beta clonotypes.

Only a few counts were recorded for this clonotype. Antigen unknown. TCRdb fed the reads into MiXCR, producing one record per CDR3 protein. The table lists 750,000 to 950,000 distinct CDR3 sequences, around 29% of them singletons, with roughly 14% in the top ten. The CDR3 runs 13 residues. CDR1 is SGHDT and CDR2 is YYEEEE in the germline V gene. V lost 0 bases, J lost 16 bases, and 17 bases lay in between. The source material was cultured CD8+ T cells from PBMCs, sampled from culture after CMV antigen stimulation. The source of this sequence is a human donor in good health (CMV status not recorded). Some clones in this sample may be carry-over from other donors' samples. This chain links TRBV5-6 with TRBJ2-1; D may be TRBD1 (6 bases). The CDR3 DNA sequence: TGTGCCAGCAGCTTGGGGGAGACAGGAGCGCGATTCTTC. It specifies CASSLGETGARFF.